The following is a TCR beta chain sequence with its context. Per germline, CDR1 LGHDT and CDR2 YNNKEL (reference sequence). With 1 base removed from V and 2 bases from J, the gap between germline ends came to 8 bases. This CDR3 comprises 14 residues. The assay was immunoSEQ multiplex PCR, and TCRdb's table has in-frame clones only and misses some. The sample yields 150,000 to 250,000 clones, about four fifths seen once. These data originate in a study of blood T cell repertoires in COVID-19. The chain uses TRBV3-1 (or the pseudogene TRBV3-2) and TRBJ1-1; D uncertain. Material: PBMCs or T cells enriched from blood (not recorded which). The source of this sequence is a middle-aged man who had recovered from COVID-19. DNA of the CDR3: TGTGCCAGCAGCCAAGCTTCTTTTAACACTGAAGCTTTCTTT. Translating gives CASSQASFNTEAFF.